The rows below give T cell receptor beta chains drawn from one sample of a study of control samples from healthy donors and cancer patients. Produced via immunoSEQ multiplex PCR; TCRdb's table is partial and in-frame only. Counted here are around 230,000 clones, just under 95% occurring once; the ten biggest clones make up approximately 1.5%. Specimen: blood. The receptors stem from a man aged 45-60 years in good health. Both conserved end residues are part of each CDR3. D genes are given only for firm matches. Only part of the rows carry a size: once, few, many, or a class if the clone is expanded.

TRBD1 - TRBJ1-1 TRBV7-3 CASSSGGGTEAFF TGTGCCAGCAGCTCAGGGGGCGGCACTGAAGCTTTCTTT
- - TRBJ1-2 TRBV19 CAPLGRGPLNYGYTF TGTGCCCCCCTGGGGCGGGGACCACTTAACTATGGCTACACCTTC
- - TRBJ2-7 TRBV25-1 CASSDYYEQYF TGTGCCAGCAGTGATTACTACGAGCAGTACTTC
- - TRBJ2-1 TRBV7-9 CASSLVGEDEQFF TGTGCCAGCAGCTTAGTAGGGGAAGATGAGCAGTTCTTC
TRBD2 - TRBJ2-1 TRBV19 CASSIAPLAGGHNEQFF TGTGCCAGTAGTATAGCCCCACTAGCGGGGGGGCACAATGAGCAGTTCTTC
- - TRBJ1-6 TRBV12-3/TRBV12-4 CASSLSQNSPLHF TGTGCCAGCAGTTTATCCCAGAATTCACCCCTCCACTTT
- - TRBJ2-5 TRBV6-5 CASSIRTGQETQYF TGTGCCAGCAGTATAAGAACGGGCCAAGAGACCCAGTACTTC
- - TRBJ2-7 TRBV6-6 CASSYGPYEQYF TGTGCCAGCAGTTACGGTCCCTACGAGCAGTACTTC
- - TRBJ2-1 TRBV7-2 CASSRNRDINEQFF TGTGCCAGCAGCAGAAACCGGGACATCAATGAGCAGTTCTTC
TRBD2 - TRBJ2-1 TRBV7-6 CASSSTSGAWSEQFF TGTGCCAGCAGCTCGACTAGCGGGGCTTGGAGTGAGCAGTTCTTC
- - TRBJ2-6 TRBV6-5 CASRDRSGGANVLTF TGTGCCAGCAGGGACCGGTCAGGTGGGGCCAACGTCCTGACTTTC
- - TRBJ2-3 TRBV9 CASSVAGGRTDTQYF TGTGCCAGCAGCGTAGCCGGGGGGCGCACAGATACGCAGTATTTT
- - TRBJ2-7 TRBV5-1 CASSSDIYEQYF TGCGCCAGCAGCAGTGACATCTACGAGCAGTACTTC
- - TRBJ1-3 TRBV6-5 CASRPPGGNTIYF TGTGCCAGCAGACCTCCCGGTGGAAACACCATATATTTT
TRBD1 - TRBJ1-6 TRBV28 CASSLRQGGNNSPLHF TGTGCCAGCAGTTTAAGGCAGGGGGGAAATAATTCACCCCTCCACTTT
- - TRBJ2-3 TRBV28 CASSSPRKRGAAQYF TGTGCCAGCAGTTCTCCTCGGAAGCGCGGGGCGGCGCAGTATTTT
- few TRBJ2-7 TRBV27 CASSPSGGRVSYEQYF TGTGCCAGCAGTCCTTCAGGGGGGAGGGTGTCCTACGAGCAGTACTTC
- - TRBJ1-5 TRBV7-9 CASSPQTGGNQPQHF TGTGCCAGCAGCCCACAAACGGGGGGAAATCAGCCCCAGCATTTT
- - TRBJ1-2 TRBV7-9 CASSLGRIPNYGYTF TGTGCCAGCAGCTTGGGCAGAATCCCTAACTATGGCTACACCTTC
- - TRBJ1-4 TRBV5-1 CASSFRDTNEKLFF TGCGCCAGCAGCTTTCGGGACACAAATGAAAAACTGTTTTTT
- - TRBJ2-5 TRBV11-2 CASSAQETQYF TGTGCCAGCAGCGCACAAGAGACCCAGTACTTC
- - TRBJ2-1 TRBV10-3 CAISPGDEQFF TGTGCCATCAGTCCAGGGGATGAGCAGTTCTTC
- - TRBJ1-6 TRBV7-2 CASSLAGGNSPLHF TGTGCCAGCAGCTTAGCAGGGGGGAATTCACCCCTCCACTTT
- - TRBJ2-3 TRBV7-9 CASSLEADTQYF TGTGCCAGCAGCTTAGAGGCAGATACGCAGTATTTT
TRBD1 - TRBJ1-5 TRBV28 CASSFRQGERQPQHF TGTGCCAGCAGCTTTCGACAGGGGGAAAGGCAGCCCCAGCATTTT
- - TRBJ2-2 TRBV9 CASSPEQSTGELFF TGTGCCAGCAGCCCAGAACAGTCCACCGGGGAGCTGTTTTTT
- - TRBJ2-7 TRBV4-3 CASSQSPGSPEQYF TGCGCCAGCAGCCAATCCCCGGGTTCCCCCGAGCAGTACTTC
- - TRBJ1-6 TRBV6-6 CASSENSPLHF TGTGCCAGCAGCGAAAATTCACCCCTCCACTTT
- - TRBJ1-5 TRBV24-1 CATSESYSNQPQHF TGTGCCACCAGTGAGAGTTATAGCAATCAGCCCCAGCATTTT
- - TRBJ1-1 TRBV9 CASSVDGQPNTEAFF TGTGCCAGCAGCGTAGACGGGCAGCCGAACACTGAAGCTTTCTTT
- - TRBJ1-6 TRBV2 CASKGDFQGNLYNSPLHF TGTGCCAGCAAGGGGGATTTTCAGGGAAATCTCTATAATTCACCCCTCCACTTT
- - TRBJ1-2 TRBV7-2 CASSLYGRAYGYTF TGTGCCAGCAGCTTATACGGCAGGGCTTATGGCTACACCTTC
TRBD1 - TRBJ2-7 TRBV2 CASSGPGTGAEQYF TGTGCCAGCAGTGGACCCGGGACAGGGGCCGAGCAGTACTTC
- - TRBJ1-2 TRBV29-1 CSGMHGAYGYTF TGCAGCGGAATGCATGGGGCCTATGGCTACACCTTC
- - TRBJ1-1 TRBV18 CASSFSGAQTEAFF TGTGCCAGCTCCTTTTCCGGGGCCCAGACTGAAGCTTTCTTT
- - TRBJ1-2 TRBV7-8 CASSLTSNYGYTF TGTGCCAGCAGCTTGACATCTAACTATGGCTACACCTTC
- - TRBJ2-5 TRBV7-8 CASSQLEGTQYF TGTGCCAGCAGTCAACTTGAGGGGACCCAGTACTTC
- - TRBJ1-2 TRBV24-1 CATSDSNYYGYTF TGTGCCACCAGTGACAGTAATTATTATGGCTACACCTTC
- - TRBJ1-1 TRBV7-9 CASRDDWLNTEAFF TGTGCCAGCAGGGACGATTGGTTGAACACTGAAGCTTTCTTT
TRBD2 - TRBJ2-5 TRBV7-2 CASSPGLAEGTQYF TGTGCCAGCAGCCCGGGACTAGCGGAAGGGACCCAGTACTTC
- - TRBJ1-2 TRBV7-9 CASSLGGPGYGYTF TGTGCCAGCAGCTTAGGCGGCCCTGGTTATGGCTACACCTTC
TRBD2 once TRBJ2-1 TRBV19 CASSISGLAGYNEQFF TGTGCCAGTAGTATTTCAGGACTAGCGGGATACAATGAGCAGTTCTTC
- - TRBJ2-1 TRBV5-4 CASSLQGRYNEQFF TGTGCCAGCAGCTTGCAGGGGCGGTACAATGAGCAGTTCTTC
TRBD1 - TRBJ1-3 TRBV3-1/TRBV3-2 CASSQAPDRGTTIYF TGTGCCAGCAGCCAAGCCCCGGACAGGGGGACCACCATATATTTT
- - TRBJ1-1 TRBV11-2 CASSLASRMGEAFF TGTGCCAGCAGCTTAGCATCCAGGATGGGTGAAGCTTTCTTT
TRBD1 - TRBJ2-2 TRBV3-1/TRBV3-2 CASKSRDRGTGELFF TGTGCCAGCAAAAGCCGGGACAGGGGCACCGGGGAGCTGTTTTTT
TRBD1 - TRBJ1-2 TRBV6-2/TRBV6-3 CASSYAGTEVNGYTF TGTGCCAGCAGTTACGCCGGGACAGAAGTAAATGGCTACACCTTC
- - TRBJ2-6 TRBV7-9 CASSSRLSSGANVLTF TGTGCCAGCAGCTCCCGACTGAGCTCTGGGGCCAACGTCCTGACTTTC
TRBD1 - TRBJ2-7 TRBV28 CASSTERTGGFYEQYF TGTGCCAGCAGTACCGAAAGGACAGGGGGCTTCTACGAGCAGTACTTC
TRBD2 - TRBJ2-1 TRBV9 CASSSGLAVSYNEQFF TGTGCCAGCAGCTCCGGACTAGCGGTCTCCTACAATGAGCAGTTCTTC
- - TRBJ1-5 TRBV19 CASRGTPIEAQHF TGTGCCAGTAGGGGGACACCTATAGAGGCCCAGCATTTT
- - TRBJ1-6 TRBV7-2 CASSLDPGTSPLHF TGTGCCAGCAGCTTAGATCCGGGTACATCACCCCTCCACTTT
- - TRBJ2-5 TRBV7-3 CASSLRQGNIQETQYF TGTGCCAGCAGCTTAAGGCAGGGCAATATTCAAGAGACCCAGTACTTC
- - TRBJ1-2 TRBV7-3 CASSPMGGSNYGYTF TGTGCCAGCAGCCCAATGGGAGGCTCTAACTATGGCTACACCTTC
- - TRBJ2-2 TRBV29-1 CSVAWGTGELFF TGCAGCGTTGCCTGGGGCACCGGGGAGCTGTTTTTT
- - TRBJ1-3 TRBV19 CASSPLSGNTIYF TGTGCCAGTAGTCCCCTCTCTGGAAACACCATATATTTT
TRBD1 - TRBJ2-7 TRBV2 CATTPGQGLEQYF TGTGCCACAACCCCGGGACAGGGTCTCGAGCAGTACTTC
TRBD2 once TRBJ2-3 TRBV7-2 CASSLWTSGALDTQYF TGTGCCAGCAGCTTATGGACTAGCGGGGCCCTGGATACGCAGTATTTT
- - TRBJ2-5 TRBV5-1 CASSLGGPETQYF TGCGCCAGCAGCTTGGGGGGCCCAGAGACCCAGTACTTC
- - TRBJ2-3 TRBV3-1/TRBV3-2 CASSPRTSDTQYF TGTGCCAGCAGCCCTCGAACATCAGATACGCAGTATTTT